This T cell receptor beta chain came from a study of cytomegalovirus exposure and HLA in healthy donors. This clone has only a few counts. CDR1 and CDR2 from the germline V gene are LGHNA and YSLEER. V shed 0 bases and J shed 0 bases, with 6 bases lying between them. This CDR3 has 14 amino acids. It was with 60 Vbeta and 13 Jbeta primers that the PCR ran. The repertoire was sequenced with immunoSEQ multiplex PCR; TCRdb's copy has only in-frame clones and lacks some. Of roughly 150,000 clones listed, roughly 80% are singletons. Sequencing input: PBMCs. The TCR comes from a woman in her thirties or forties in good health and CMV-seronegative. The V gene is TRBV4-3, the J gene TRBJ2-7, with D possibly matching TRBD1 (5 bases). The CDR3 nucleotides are TGCGCCAGCAGCCAAGATCAGGGCTCCTACGAGCAGTACTTC. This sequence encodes CASSQDQGSYEQYF.